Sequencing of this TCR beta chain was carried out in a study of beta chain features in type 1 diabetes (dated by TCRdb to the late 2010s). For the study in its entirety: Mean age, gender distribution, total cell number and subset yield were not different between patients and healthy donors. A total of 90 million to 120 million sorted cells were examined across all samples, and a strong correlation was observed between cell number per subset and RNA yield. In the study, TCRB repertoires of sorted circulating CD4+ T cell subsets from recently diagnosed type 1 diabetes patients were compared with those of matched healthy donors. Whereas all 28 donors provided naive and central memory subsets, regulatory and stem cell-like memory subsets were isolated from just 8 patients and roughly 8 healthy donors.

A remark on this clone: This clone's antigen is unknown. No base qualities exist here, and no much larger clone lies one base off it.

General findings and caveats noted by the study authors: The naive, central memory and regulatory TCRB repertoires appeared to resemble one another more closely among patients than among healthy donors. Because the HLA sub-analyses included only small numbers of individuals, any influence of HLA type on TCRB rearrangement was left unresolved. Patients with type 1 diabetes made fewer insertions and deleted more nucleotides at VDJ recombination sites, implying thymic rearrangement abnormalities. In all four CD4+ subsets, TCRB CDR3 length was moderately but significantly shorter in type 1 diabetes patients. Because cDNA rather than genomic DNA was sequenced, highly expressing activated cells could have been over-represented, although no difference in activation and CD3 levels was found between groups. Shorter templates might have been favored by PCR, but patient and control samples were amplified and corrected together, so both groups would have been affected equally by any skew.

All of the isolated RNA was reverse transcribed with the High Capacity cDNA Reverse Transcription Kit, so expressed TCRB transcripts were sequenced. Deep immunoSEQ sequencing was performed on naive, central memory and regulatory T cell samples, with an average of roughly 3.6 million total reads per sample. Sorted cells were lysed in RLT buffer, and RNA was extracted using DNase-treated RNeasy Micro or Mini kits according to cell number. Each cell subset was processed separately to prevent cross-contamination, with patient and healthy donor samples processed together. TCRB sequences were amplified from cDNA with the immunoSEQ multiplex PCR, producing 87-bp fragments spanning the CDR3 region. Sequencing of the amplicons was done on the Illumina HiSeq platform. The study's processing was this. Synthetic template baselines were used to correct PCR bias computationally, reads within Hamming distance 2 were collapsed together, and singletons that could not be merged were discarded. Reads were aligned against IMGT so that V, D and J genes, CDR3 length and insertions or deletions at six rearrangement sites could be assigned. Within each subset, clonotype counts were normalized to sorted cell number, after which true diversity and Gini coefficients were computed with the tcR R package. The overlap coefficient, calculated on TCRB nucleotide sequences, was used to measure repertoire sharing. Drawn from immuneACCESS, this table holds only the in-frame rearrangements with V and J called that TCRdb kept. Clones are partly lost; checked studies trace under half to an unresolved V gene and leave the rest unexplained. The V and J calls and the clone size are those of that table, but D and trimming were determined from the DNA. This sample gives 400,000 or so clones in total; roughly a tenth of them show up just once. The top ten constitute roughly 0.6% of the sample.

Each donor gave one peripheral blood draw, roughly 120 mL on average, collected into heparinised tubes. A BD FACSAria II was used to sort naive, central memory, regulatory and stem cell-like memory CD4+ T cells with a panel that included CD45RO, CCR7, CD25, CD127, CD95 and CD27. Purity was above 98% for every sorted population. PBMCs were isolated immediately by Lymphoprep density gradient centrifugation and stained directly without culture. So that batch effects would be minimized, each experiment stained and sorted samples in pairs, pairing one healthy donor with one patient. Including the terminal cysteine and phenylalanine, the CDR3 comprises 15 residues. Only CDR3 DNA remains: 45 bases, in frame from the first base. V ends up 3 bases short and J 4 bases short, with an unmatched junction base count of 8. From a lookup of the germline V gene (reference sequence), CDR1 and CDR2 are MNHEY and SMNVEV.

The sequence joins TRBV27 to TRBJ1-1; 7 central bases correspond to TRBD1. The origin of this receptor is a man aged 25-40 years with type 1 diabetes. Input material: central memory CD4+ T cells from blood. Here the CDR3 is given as CASSFTTGLGTEAFF. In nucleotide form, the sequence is TGTGCCAGCAGTTTTACGACAGGGCTCGGCACTGAAGCTTTCTTT.